Given below is one TCR beta chain in context. In this sample, this clonotype turned up once. Its binding antigen is unknown. The record has no base qualities; no much larger clone is one base away. One read alone makes for weak evidence. From the germline V gene (reference sequence), CDR1 is MNHEY and CDR2 is SMNVEV. The germline ends are 20 bases apart after V is trimmed by 4 bases and J by 8 bases. The CDR3 spans 15 residues, from the cysteine through the phenylalanine. CDR3 DNA is the only sequence kept; it has 45 bases, read in frame from the first base. The sequencer listed for this sample is Illumina HiSeq 1500. TCRdb trimmed the raw reads at Q25, called clones with MiXCR and kept productive beta chains. Entries that share a CDR3 protein sequence are merged under the most common genes and DNA. The sample has a few hundred thousand distinct CDR3 sequences on record, around 40% of them singletons. The ten largest clones take up about half of the sample.

This sample was taken from a study of T cell repertoires in cytomegalovirus infection (dated by TCRdb to between 2019 and 2020). Turning to the overall study: Peptide stimulations targeted recently identified HLA-C-restricted CMV epitopes, whose presentation resists viral immunomodulation, together with well-studied HLA-B-restricted epitopes. Donor HLA type was relevant to the analysis, because carriage of CMV infection together with the matching HLA type was indicated by public TCR beta signatures. The paper as a whole reports these results and caveats: The ex vivo response was dominated by HLA-C-restricted CMV-specific TCR beta clonotypes, and the single most frequent clonotype in two of eight donors was supplied by these HLA-C-restricted clonotypes. Carriers of CMV infection plus the relevant HLA type were discriminated by the cumulative frequency of public TCR beta family members in the study cohort and in an independent roughly 340-donor cohort.

The intended sense of this specimen's treatment or condition label: in vitro stimulation with specific CMV peptide epitopes to enrich CMV-specific T cells. This TCR was recovered from a human donor in good health (CMV status not recorded). Some clones in this sample may be carry-over from other donors' samples. Sequencing was performed on cultured PBMCs, taken from culture after CMV antigen stimulation. This receptor chain uses TRBV27 and TRBJ1-2; TRBD1 is perhaps the D gene, given 6 matching bases. The CDR3 protein: CASSSRAGDVWGYTF. The nucleotide sequence reads TGTGCCAGCAGTTCGAGGGCAGGGGATGTATGGGGCTACACCTTC.